This T cell receptor beta chain was observed in a study of blood T cell repertoires in COVID-19. Whole-study context: T cells, B-cell-depleted T cells, or PBMCs provided the cDNA or gDNA that served as material.

The assay was immunoSEQ multiplex PCR, and TCRdb's table has in-frame clones only and misses some. The sample lists some 110,000 clones, 81% occurring once. CDR1 is SEHNR, CDR2 FQNEAQ, per germline (reference sequence). V was trimmed by 1 base and J by 4 bases, leaving 7 bases between them. This CDR3 region has 13 residues. The receptor comes from a man at least 80 years old with acute or convalescent COVID-19. The sample consisted of peripheral blood. The genes are TRBV7-9 and TRBJ1-1; D ambiguous. The CDR3 DNA follows: TGTGCCAGCAGCTTAGAGCACGGCACTGAAGCTTTCTTT. Translating gives CASSLEHGTEAFF.